This T cell receptor beta chain derives from a study of shared clonotypes between healthy human individuals. The CDR3 is 14 amino acids. The V gene lost 2 bases and the J gene lost 4 bases, with 11 bases spanning the gap. Germline V lookup: CDR1 MNHNS, CDR2 SASEGT. Assay used: immunoSEQ multiplex PCR; TCRdb lists only in-frame clones, some missing. The repertoire includes about 1.5 million clones, roughly 96% of them detected once, and 0.95% to 1.5% sits in the top ten. The chain couples TRBV6-1 to TRBJ1-1; the D gene is possibly TRBD1 (6 bases). The sequence came from a man aged 30 to 39 in good health. The specimen was naive CD4+ T cells sorted from blood. The subset: CD45RA+ positively selected. The CDR3 is CASSENRGVTEAFF. The CDR3 nucleotides are TGTGCCAGCAGTGAAAATAGGGGGGTCACTGAAGCTTTCTTT.